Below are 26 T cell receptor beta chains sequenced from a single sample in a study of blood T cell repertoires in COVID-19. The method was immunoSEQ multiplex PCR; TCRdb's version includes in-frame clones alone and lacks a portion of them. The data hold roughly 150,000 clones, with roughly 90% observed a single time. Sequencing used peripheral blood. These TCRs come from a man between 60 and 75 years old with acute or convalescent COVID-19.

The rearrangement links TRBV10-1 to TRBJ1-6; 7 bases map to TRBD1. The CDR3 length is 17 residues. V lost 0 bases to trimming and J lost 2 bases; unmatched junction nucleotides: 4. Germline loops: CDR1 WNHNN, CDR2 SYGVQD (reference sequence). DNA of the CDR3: TGCGCCAGCAGTGAGTCGATAGGGGGCGCCTATAATTCACCCCTCCACTTT. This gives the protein CASSESIGGAYNSPLHF.

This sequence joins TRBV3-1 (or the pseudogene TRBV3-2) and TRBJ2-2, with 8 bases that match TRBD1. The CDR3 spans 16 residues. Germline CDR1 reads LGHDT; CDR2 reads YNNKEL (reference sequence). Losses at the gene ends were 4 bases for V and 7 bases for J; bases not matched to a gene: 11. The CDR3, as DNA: TGTGCCAGCAGCCCCCTCAACAGGGGGGTGGGCGGGGAGCTGTTTTTT. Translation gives CASSPLNRGVGGELFF.

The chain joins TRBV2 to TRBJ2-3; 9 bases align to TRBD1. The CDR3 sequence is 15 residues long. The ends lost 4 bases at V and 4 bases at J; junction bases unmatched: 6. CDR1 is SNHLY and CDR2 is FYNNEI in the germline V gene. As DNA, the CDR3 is TGTGCCAGCAGTGGAAACAGGGGGCTTTCAGATACGCAGTATTTT. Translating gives CASSGNRGLSDTQYF.

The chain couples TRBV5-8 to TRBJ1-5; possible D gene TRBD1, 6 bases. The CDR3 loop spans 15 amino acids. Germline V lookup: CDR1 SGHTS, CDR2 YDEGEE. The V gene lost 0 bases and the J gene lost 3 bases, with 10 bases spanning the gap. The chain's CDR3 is CASSLAAGDNQPQHF. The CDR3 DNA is TGTGCCAGCAGCTTGGCGGCAGGGGACAATCAGCCCCAGCATTTT.

This chain's CDR3 is CASSEYGQGNTEAFF. The CDR3 coding sequence is TGCGCCAGCAGTGAGTATGGACAAGGGAACACTGAAGCTTTCTTT. The chain combines TRBV10-2 with TRBJ1-1, with a possible D match to TRBD1 (5 bases). The CDR3 extends over 15 amino acids. Trimming pared 1 base from V and 1 base from J, leaving 10 bases between. Germline loops: CDR1 WSHSY, CDR2 SAAADI.

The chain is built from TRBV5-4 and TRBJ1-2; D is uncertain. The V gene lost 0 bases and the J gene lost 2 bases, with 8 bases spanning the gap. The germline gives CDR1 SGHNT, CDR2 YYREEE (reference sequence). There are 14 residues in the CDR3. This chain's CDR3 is CASSLEGGNYGYTF. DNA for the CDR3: TGTGCCAGCAGCTTGGAGGGCGGGAACTATGGCTACACCTTC.

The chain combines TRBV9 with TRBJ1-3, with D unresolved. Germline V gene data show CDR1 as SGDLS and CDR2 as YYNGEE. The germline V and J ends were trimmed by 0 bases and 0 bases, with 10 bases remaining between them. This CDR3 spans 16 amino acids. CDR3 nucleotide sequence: TGTGCCAGCAGCGTAGATCCAGAAAGCTCTGGAAACACCATATATTTT. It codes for CASSVDPESSGNTIYF.

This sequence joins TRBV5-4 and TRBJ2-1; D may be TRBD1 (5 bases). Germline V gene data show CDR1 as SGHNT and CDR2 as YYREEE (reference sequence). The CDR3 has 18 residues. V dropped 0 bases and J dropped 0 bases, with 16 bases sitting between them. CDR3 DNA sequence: TGTGCCAGCAGCTTGGGTCTCCTACAGGTCTTCTCCTACAATGAGCAGTTCTTC. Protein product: CASSLGLLQVFSYNEQFF.

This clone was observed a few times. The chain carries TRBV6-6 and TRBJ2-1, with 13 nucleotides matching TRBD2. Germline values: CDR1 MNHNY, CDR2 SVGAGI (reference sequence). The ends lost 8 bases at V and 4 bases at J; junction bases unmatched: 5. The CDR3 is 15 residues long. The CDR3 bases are TGTGCCAGCGGGCCGGGACTAGCGGGGTACAATGAGCAGTTCTTC. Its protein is CASGPGLAGYNEQFF.

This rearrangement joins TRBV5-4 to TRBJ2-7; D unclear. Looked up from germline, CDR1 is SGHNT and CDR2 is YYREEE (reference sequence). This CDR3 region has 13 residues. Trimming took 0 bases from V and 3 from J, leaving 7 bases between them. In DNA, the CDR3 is TGTGCCAGCAGCTTGGGAGATCGCTACGAGCAGTACTTC. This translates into CASSLGDRYEQYF.

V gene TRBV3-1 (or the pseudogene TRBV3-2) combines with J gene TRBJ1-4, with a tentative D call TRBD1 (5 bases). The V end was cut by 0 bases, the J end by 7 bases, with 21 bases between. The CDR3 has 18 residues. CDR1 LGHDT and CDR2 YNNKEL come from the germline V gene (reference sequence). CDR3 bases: TGTGCCAGCAGCCAAGATCCATCTTTCGTGGTTAGGGGTGAAAAACTGTTTTTT. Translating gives CASSQDPSFVVRGEKLFF.

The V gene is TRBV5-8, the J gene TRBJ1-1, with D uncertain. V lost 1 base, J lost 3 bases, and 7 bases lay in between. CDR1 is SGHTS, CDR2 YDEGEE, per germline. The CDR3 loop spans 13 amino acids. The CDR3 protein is CASSLLSDTEAFF. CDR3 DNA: TGTGCCAGCAGCTTGCTCAGCGACACTGAAGCTTTCTTT.

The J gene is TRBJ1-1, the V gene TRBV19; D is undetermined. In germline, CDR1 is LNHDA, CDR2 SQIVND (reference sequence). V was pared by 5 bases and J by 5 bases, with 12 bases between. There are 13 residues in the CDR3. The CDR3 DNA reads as TGTGCCAGTAGTCGGGGAGGGTGGACTGAAGCTTTCTTT. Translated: CASSRGGWTEAFF.

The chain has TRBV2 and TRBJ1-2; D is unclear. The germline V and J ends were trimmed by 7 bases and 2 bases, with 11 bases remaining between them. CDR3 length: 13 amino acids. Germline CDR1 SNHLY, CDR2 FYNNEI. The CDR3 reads CASIPTPNYGYTF. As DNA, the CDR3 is TGTGCCAGCATTCCGACACCAAACTATGGCTACACCTTC. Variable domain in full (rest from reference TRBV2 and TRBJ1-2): EPEVTQTPSHQVTQMGQEVILRCVPISNHLYFYWYRQILGQKVEFLVSFYNNEISEKSEIFDDQFSVERPDGSNFTLKIRSTKLEDSAMYFCASIPTPNYGYTFGSGTRLTVV.

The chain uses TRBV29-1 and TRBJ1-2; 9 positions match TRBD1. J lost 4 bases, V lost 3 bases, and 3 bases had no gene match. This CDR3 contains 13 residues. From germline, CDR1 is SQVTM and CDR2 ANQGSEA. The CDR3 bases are TGCAGCGTTGATGACAGGGGGGGCTATGGCTACACCTTC. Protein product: CSVDDRGGYGYTF.

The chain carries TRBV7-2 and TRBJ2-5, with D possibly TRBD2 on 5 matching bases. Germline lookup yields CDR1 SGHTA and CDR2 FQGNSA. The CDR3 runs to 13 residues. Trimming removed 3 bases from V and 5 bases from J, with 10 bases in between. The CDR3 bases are TGTGCCAGCAGCTTTTGGCTAGCTGAGACCCAGTACTTC. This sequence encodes CASSFWLAETQYF.

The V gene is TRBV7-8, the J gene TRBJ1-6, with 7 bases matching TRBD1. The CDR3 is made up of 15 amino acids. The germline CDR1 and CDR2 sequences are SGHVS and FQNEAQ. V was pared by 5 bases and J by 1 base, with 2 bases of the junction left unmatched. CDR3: CASSPQGSYNSPLHF. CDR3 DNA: TGTGCCAGCAGCCCACAGGGGTCCTATAATTCACCCCTCCACTTT.

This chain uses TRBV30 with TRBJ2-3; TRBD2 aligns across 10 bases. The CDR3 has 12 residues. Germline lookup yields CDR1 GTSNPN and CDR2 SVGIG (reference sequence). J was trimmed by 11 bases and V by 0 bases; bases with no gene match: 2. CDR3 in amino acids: CAWSVTSGVQYF. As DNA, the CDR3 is TGTGCCTGGAGTGTAACTAGCGGGGTGCAGTATTTT. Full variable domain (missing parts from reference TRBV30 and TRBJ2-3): SQTIHQWPATLVQPVGSPLSLECTVEGTSNPNLYWYRQAAGRGLQLLFYSVGIGQISSEVPQNLSASRPQDRQFILSSKKLLLSDSGFYLCAWSVTSGVQYFGPGTRLTVL.

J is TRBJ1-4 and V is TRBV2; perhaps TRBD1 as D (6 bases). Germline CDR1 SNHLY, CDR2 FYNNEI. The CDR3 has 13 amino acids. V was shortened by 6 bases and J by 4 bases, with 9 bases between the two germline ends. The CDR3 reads CASRGQNNEKLFF. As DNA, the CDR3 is TGTGCCAGCAGAGGACAGAATAATGAAAAACTGTTTTTT.

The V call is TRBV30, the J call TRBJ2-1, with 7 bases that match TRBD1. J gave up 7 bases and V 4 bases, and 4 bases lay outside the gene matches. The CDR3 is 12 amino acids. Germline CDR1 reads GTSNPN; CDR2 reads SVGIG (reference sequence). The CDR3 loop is CAWKGARNEQFF. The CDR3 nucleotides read TGTGCCTGGAAGGGGGCTAGGAATGAGCAGTTCTTC.

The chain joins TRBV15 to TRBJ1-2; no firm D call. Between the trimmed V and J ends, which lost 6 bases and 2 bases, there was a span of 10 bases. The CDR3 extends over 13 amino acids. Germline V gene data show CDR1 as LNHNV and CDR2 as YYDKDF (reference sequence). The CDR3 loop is CATRPRYNYGYTF. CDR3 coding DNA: TGTGCCACCAGGCCTAGGTACAACTATGGCTACACCTTC.

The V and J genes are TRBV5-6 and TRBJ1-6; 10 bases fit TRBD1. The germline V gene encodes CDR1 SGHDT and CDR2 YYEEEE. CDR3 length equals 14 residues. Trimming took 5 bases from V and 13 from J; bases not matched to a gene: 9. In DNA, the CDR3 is TGTGCCAGCAGTCGTCGGGACAGGGGATTCCCCCTCCACTTT. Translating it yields CASSRRDRGFPLHF.

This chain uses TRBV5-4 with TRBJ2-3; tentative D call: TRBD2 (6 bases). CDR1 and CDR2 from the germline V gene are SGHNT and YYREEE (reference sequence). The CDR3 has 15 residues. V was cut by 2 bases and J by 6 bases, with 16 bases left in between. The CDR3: CASSLMGIGGDTQYF. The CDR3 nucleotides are TGTGCCAGCAGCTTAATGGGTATCGGAGGGGATACGCAGTATTTT.

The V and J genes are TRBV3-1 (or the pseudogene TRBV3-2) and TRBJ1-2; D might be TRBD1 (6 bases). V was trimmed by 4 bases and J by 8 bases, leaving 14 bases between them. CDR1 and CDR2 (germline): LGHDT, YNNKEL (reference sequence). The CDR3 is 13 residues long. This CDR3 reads CASSRGQSDGYTF. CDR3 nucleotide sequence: TGTGCCAGCAGCCGGGGACAAAGTGACGGCTACACCTTC.

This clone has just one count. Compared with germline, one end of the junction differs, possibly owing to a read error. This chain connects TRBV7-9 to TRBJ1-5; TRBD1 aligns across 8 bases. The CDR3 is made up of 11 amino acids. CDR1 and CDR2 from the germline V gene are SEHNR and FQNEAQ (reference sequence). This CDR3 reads CASSSGTGSIF. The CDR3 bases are TGTGCCAGCAGCTCCGGGACAGGCTCGATTTTT.

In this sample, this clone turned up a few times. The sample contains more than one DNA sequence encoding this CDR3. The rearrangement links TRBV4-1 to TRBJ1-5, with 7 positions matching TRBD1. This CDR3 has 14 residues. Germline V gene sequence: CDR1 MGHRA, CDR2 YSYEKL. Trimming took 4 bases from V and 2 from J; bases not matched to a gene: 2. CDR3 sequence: CASSPGQGNQPQHF. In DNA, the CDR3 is TGCGCCAGCAGCCCCGGACAGGGCAATCAGCCCCAGCATTTT.